This TCR beta chain was found in a study of identical twins. Study observations and caveats: A lower insertion count was a feature of abundant cord blood beta clonotypes, with no such feature in memory repertoires.

There were only healthy Caucasians among the donors. This clonotype was detected a few times. Its target is not known. In TCRdb, the 5' RACE reads were re-called with MiXCR into one record per CDR3 protein. This sample has 750,000 to 950,000 distinct CDR3 sequences, with about 12% found just once. Germline CDR1 reads MNHEY; CDR2 reads SMNVEV (reference sequence). This CDR3 comprises 17 residues. Trimming took 2 bases from V and 7 from J, leaving 21 bases between them. These data were also reused for a study on yellow fever vaccine responses in identical twins. In that study: The T cell response to vaccination in identical twins was reportedly partly convergent and partly personalized.

This TCR came from a woman aged 18-35 years in good health. Sequences were obtained from PBMCs. The V call is TRBV27, the J call TRBJ2-4, with D possibly TRBD2 on 7 matching bases. This chain's CDR3 is CASSLTGGAGGNNIQYF. CDR3 bases: TGTGCCAGCAGTTTAACGGGGGGCGCTGGGGGGAACAACATTCAGTACTTC.